This TCR beta chain was recorded in a study of CD8 T cells in ankylosing spondylitis. Study conclusions and caveats: Before this, some motif variants had been reported in reactive arthritis synovial fluid and blood. Seemingly distinctive of ankylosing spondylitis blood was a TCR beta motif formed by eight highly homologous variants.

This clonotype was seen many times. The antigen remains unidentified. CDR3 length: 18 residues. Trimming removed 4 bases at V and 0 bases at J, with 17 bases between. Germline-derived CDR1 and CDR2 are KGHDR and SFDVKD. By quantitative 5'-RACE with molecular barcodes, the TCR beta libraries were made. TCRdb ran MiXCR on the 5' RACE reads and lists one entry per CDR3 protein. The repertoire holds 250,000 to 350,000 distinct CDR3 sequences, with around 20% as singletons. The source material was blood, either unsorted or a sorted T cell fraction (not recorded which). The chain joins TRBV24-1 to TRBJ2-2, with a possible D match to TRBD1 (6 bases). The sequence derives from a male donor with ankylosing spondylitis or in good health (not recorded which). The CDR3 nucleotides are TGTGCCACCAGTGACAGGGGAAGGACCTACGCGAACACCGGGGAGCTGTTTTTT. It translates to CATSDRGRTYANTGELFF.